The sequence of this T cell receptor beta chain was determined in a study of shared clonotypes between healthy human individuals (dated by TCRdb to the early 2020s). Study-level background: Three men and a couple of women, aged 18 to 49 years, made up the cohort. To estimate repertoire size and how much clonotype sharing occurs between individuals, the study deeply sequenced the blood TCR repertoires of five or six healthy adults. To increase sequencing depth and limit assay-specific biases, different laboratories used diverse techniques to prepare libraries and sequence TCR repertoires. Between about 0.94 and 8.9 billion PBMCs per donor were obtained by leukapheresis. Here is what the overall study found, with its caveats: Pairwise subsampling indicated that sequencing depth was expected to affect the degree of clonotype sharing among donors. Only blood was sampled, and tissue TCR repertoires likely differ from those in blood. The small number of donors limited the genetic and exposure-history diversity represented.

Notes on this clone: Its binding antigen is unknown. The input lacks base qualities; no much larger clone sits a single base away.

Unmatched junction bases come to 3, with V trimmed by 6 bases and J by 3 bases. The CDR1 and CDR2 encoded by the germline V gene are MNHEY and SVGAGI. The CDR3 numbers 14 residues from cysteine through phenylalanine. The entry retains the CDR3 DNA only, 42 bases that are in frame from base 1. Using the deep immunoSEQ assay, TCR CDR3 regions were amplified from genomic DNA by multiplex PCR. Genomic DNA extracted from each cell subset was distributed evenly over all wells of several immunoSEQ 96-well plates, and each plate served as one replicate. For unsorted PBMC, each replicate PCR was loaded with about 270 ng genomic DNA, equivalent to about 33,000 T cell genomes. Genomic DNA from unsorted PBMC was sequenced over ten immunoSEQ deep assay plates. The purified libraries were quantified using a Qubit 3.0 fluorometer, sized with a Bioanalyzer 2100, and then quantified again using the KAPA Library Quantification kit. A separate single-read 150-cycle Illumina NextSeq 550 flow cell was used to sequence each immunoSEQ 96-well plate. The authors' analysis ran thus. Because the immunoSEQ output held only junctional sequences and lacked quality scores, the filtering could not match the filtering applied to full-length reads. Sequences were annotated with PyIR, a Python wrapper for IgBLAST v1.9, using IMGT germline references to assign V/J genes and CDR3. Any read was removed if the V/J assignment was weak (E-value above 1e-6), the CDR3 was missing, or the read contained stop codons, out-of-frame junctions, or ambiguous translated residues. V3J clonotypes were defined by identical inferred V gene, J gene, and CDR3 amino acid sequence. Percentage overlap between repertoires was computed as shared unique clonotypes divided by the size of the smaller repertoire. Repertoire richness was assessed with RTK rarefaction, the Chao1 estimator, and Recon v2.1 estimates of unobserved clonotypes. Here the immuneACCESS table is served through TCRdb, limited to in-frame sequences with V and J called. Missing clones are a known gap in these copies; in checked studies unresolved V genes cover under half, and the rest lacks a known reason. V and J calls and clone size are those listed in that table; D and trimming were worked out from the DNA. The sample profile shows 450,000 to 500,000 clones; 70% to 85% of them were found once. About 11% of the sample lies in the top ten.

The donors were healthy, HIV-negative adults who had no recently reported acute infections or vaccinations. Every donor was a Caucasian adult residing in Nashville, Tennessee, USA. In the unsorted samples, approximately 85 million PBMCs were counted, and genomic DNA was extracted using the QIAamp DNA Blood Mini kit. Blood was obtained by leukapheresis, after which PBMCs were separated by Ficoll-Histopaque density gradient centrifugation and cryopreserved in liquid nitrogen vapor phase. The source is a woman between 40 and 55 years old in good health. Some clones in this sample may be carry-over from other donors' samples. The sequenced material came from PBMCs. The V and J genes are TRBV6-5 and TRBJ2-1, with 9 bases aligning to TRBD2. The CDR3 sequence is CASREREVYNEQFF. The bases read TGTGCCAGCAGGGAGCGGGAGGTCTACAATGAGCAGTTCTTC.